These 8 T cell receptor beta chains came from one sample sequenced in a study of cytomegalovirus exposure and HLA in healthy donors. It was with 60 Vbeta and 13 Jbeta primers that the PCR ran. Only in-frame clones appear in the TCRdb table, and some are missing; sequencing was by immunoSEQ multiplex PCR. The sample lists over 150,000 clones; about four fifths were seen once. Sequenced material: PBMCs. Receptor source: a woman aged 30 to 39 in good health and CMV-seropositive.

The chain combines TRBV4-2 with TRBJ2-7, with D possibly TRBD2 on 6 matching bases. V lost 0 bases to trimming and J lost 3 bases, with 18 bases between them. The CDR3 is made up of 17 amino acids. Per germline, CDR1 LGHNA and CDR2 YNFKEQ. The CDR3 spells CASSQDGRDDWIYEQYF. In DNA, the CDR3 is TGTGCCAGCAGCCAAGATGGGCGGGACGACTGGATCTACGAGCAGTACTTC.

This sequence joins TRBV7-9 and TRBJ1-4; D possibly corresponds to TRBD1 (5 bases). Germline loops: CDR1 SEHNR, CDR2 FQNEAQ (reference sequence). The CDR3 loop spans 16 amino acids. V shed 0 bases and J shed 5 bases, with 13 bases lying between them. The CDR3 sequence: CASSLATGGENEKLFF. As DNA, the CDR3 is TGTGCCAGCAGCTTAGCGACTGGGGGGGAAAATGAAAAACTGTTTTTT.

The chain couples TRBV9 to TRBJ2-7; a weak D match, TRBD2 (5 bases). This CDR3 has 14 residues. V gave up 0 bases and J gave up 2 bases, with 9 bases separating them. The germline V gene encodes CDR1 SGDLS and CDR2 YYNGEE. Here the CDR3 reads CASSVGGNPYEQYF. CDR3 DNA sequence: TGTGCCAGCAGCGTAGGAGGGAACCCCTACGAGCAGTACTTC. The full variable domain, in which reference TRBV9 and TRBJ2-7 provide the parts outside the CDR3, is DSGVTQTPKHLITATGQRVTLRCSPRSGDLSVYWYQQSLDQGLQFLIQYYNGEERAKGNILERFSAQQFPDLHSELNLSSLELGDSALYFCASSVGGNPYEQYFGPGTRLTVT.

The chain joins TRBV12-5 to TRBJ2-7; a possible D gene is TRBD1 (6 bases). V was pared by 6 bases and J by 2 bases, with 11 bases between. CDR3 length: 13 amino acids. Germline V lookup: CDR1 LGHNT, CDR2 FRNRAP. CDR3 bases: TGTGCTAGTGGGCACAGGGATCCCTACGAGCAGTACTTC. Encoded protein: CASGHRDPYEQYF.

The V call is TRBV4-1, the J call TRBJ1-2; the D gene is possibly TRBD1 (5 bases). The CDR3 totals 16 residues. CDR1 MGHRA and CDR2 YSYEKL come from the germline V gene. The V and J ends lost 1 base and 7 bases respectively, with 19 bases between them. DNA for the CDR3: TGCGCCAGCAGCCAAGCGAGGAACCCCCGCGGGGGTGGCTACACCTTC. Translating it yields CASSQARNPRGGGYTF.

This sequence joins TRBV5-8 and TRBJ1-2, with a tentative D call TRBD1 (5 bases). The CDR3 consists of 14 residues. In germline, CDR1 is SGHTS, CDR2 YDEGEE. The V end was cut by 0 bases, the J end by 7 bases, with 13 bases between. The CDR3 here is CASSLAAGTGGYTF. CDR3 nucleotides: TGTGCCAGCAGCTTGGCGGCGGGGACGGGTGGCTACACCTTC.

The V and J genes are TRBV19 and TRBJ1-1, with 7 bases aligning to TRBD1. Germline V gene lookup returns CDR1 LNHDA and CDR2 SQIVND (reference sequence). V dropped 5 bases and J dropped 7; count of bases not matched to a gene: 19. CDR3 length: 17 amino acids. Here the CDR3 DNA reads TGTGCCAGTAGTCCCCCCCGACAGGGAGGACCTCCCGGTGAAGCTTTCTTT. Protein: CASSPPRQGGPPGEAFF.

The gene calls are TRBV2 and TRBJ1-4; perhaps TRBD1 as D (5 bases). CDR3 length equals 15 residues. CDR1 SNHLY and CDR2 FYNNEI come from the germline V gene. Trimming left V 4 bases short and J 4 bases short, with 13 bases between. The CDR3 DNA reads TGTGCCAGCAGTGTAATGACAGATGTTAATGAAAAACTGTTTTTT. It codes for CASSVMTDVNEKLFF.